This TCR beta chain comes out of a study of T cell responses to AZD1222 COVID-19 vaccine. This CDR3 has 18 residues. Germline CDR1 SGHRS, CDR2 YFSETQ. V lost 1 base to trimming and J lost 0 bases; unmatched junction nucleotides: 8. Study outcomes and limitations: A mostly white British donor set with more females was recruited, and clonal diversity was possibly underestimated.

This table comes from immunoSEQ multiplex PCR, and its TCRdb copy is limited to in-frame clones, with some not included. The sample lists just under 90,000 clones, 70% to 90% occurring once. A remark on this clone: What it binds is not known.

The chain uses TRBV5-1 and TRBJ2-7; 12 nucleotides align to TRBD2. The sample in question was peripheral blood, obtained 28 days after the second AZD1222 dose. This TCR was sampled from an adult who received the AZD1222 COVID-19 vaccine. The CDR3 DNA reads as TGCGCCAGCAGCTTGCCGACTAGCGGGGGCCATAGCTCCTACGAGCAGTACTTC. Translation: CASSLPTSGGHSSYEQYF.